What follows are 17 T cell receptor beta chains derived from one specimen sequenced in a study of CD8 T cells in ankylosing spondylitis. TCRdb re-called the 5' RACE reads through MiXCR, storing one row per CDR3 protein. The table has 200,000 to 300,000 distinct CDR3 sequences, 8% to 11% seen once. The sample taken for sequencing was blood, either unsorted or a sorted T cell fraction (not recorded which). The receptors originated from a male donor with ankylosing spondylitis or in good health (not recorded which).

This clonotype was seen many times. The V call is TRBV12-3 or TRBV12-4, the J call TRBJ2-7; 10 nucleotides line up with TRBD2. V shed 5 bases and J 0 bases; nucleotides not matched to a gene: 7. The CDR3 sequence is 16 residues long. CDR3 sequence reads: CASSAGLAESSYEQYF. The CDR3 DNA reads as TGTGCCAGCAGTGCCGGACTAGCGGAGAGCTCCTACGAGCAGTACTTC.

There are many counts of this clonotype. The J gene is TRBJ1-2, the V gene TRBV29-1; 7 bases are shared with TRBD1. The CDR3 is 14 residues long. Germline V gene sequence: CDR1 SQVTM, CDR2 ANQGSEA. V dropped 1 base and J dropped 4; count of bases not matched to a gene: 6. The CDR3 DNA reads as TGCAGCGTTGAAGGGGCGACAGGGACCTATGGCTACACCTTC. Protein: CSVEGATGTYGYTF.

This rearrangement joins TRBV7-1 to TRBJ2-7; 10 bases agree with TRBD2. TRBV7-1 is sorted into the ORF group, with uncertain function. This CDR3 spans 18 amino acids. Trimming cost V 3 bases and J 5 bases; bases outside gene matches: 16. DNA of the CDR3: TGTGCCAGCAGCTCCCCTTCATCCGGGACTAGCGAGGGGGACGAGCAGTACTTC. It yields the protein CASSSPSSGTSEGDEQYF.

The J gene is TRBJ2-1, the V gene TRBV6-1; 10 positions match TRBD2. The trim removed 4 bases at V and 7 bases at J, leaving 10 bases unmatched. Germline V gene lookup returns CDR1 MNHNS and CDR2 SASEGT. The CDR3 consists of 16 residues. CDR3 DNA sequence: TGTGCCAGCAGTGCGGAACTAGCGGGACCCTTGAATGAGCAGTTCTTC. As protein: CASSAELAGPLNEQFF.

This clonotype was seen ten or more times. V usage is TRBV5-1 and J usage is TRBJ1-5, with TRBD1 as a possible D gene (5 bases). Germline CDR1 SGHRS, CDR2 YFSETQ. Trimming stripped 0 bases from V and 0 bases from J, with 10 bases between. The CDR3 runs to 16 residues. The CDR3 loop is CASSLDGGYSNQPQHF. The CDR3 DNA is TGCGCCAGCAGCTTGGACGGGGGATATAGCAATCAGCCCCAGCATTTT.

This clonotype was seen a few times. The CDR3 DNA is TGTGCCTGGAGCCGGGACAGCTATGGCTACACCTTC. It encodes CAWSRDSYGYTF. The chain combines TRBV30 with TRBJ1-2, with 7 positions matching TRBD1. The germline V gene has CDR1 GTSNPN and CDR2 SVGIG (reference sequence). J gave up 4 bases and V 3 bases, and 2 bases lay outside the gene matches. The CDR3 sequence is 12 residues long.

This clonotype was recorded many times. A read error may produce the germline difference seen at one junction end. V is TRBV5-1 and J is TRBJ1-5; perhaps TRBD1 as D (5 bases). Germline V gene data show CDR1 as SGHRS and CDR2 as YFSETQ. This CDR3 is built from 14 residues. The CDR3 loop is CASSLDGGSQPQHF. The CDR3 DNA follows: TGCGCCAGTAGCTTGGATGGGGGAAGCCAGCCCCAGCATTTT.

CDR3 coding DNA: TGTGCCAGCAGTGGGATGCGACAGACCTCCTACGAGCAGTACTTC. Its translation is CASSGMRQTSYEQYF. The chain has TRBV2 and TRBJ2-7, with D possibly being TRBD1 (5 bases). Per the germline V gene, CDR1 is SNHLY and CDR2 is FYNNEI. The CDR3 length is 15 residues. Trimming took 4 bases from V and 0 from J, leaving 13 bases between them.

This clonotype has a handful of counts. The chain employs TRBV19 and TRBJ1-6; the match to TRBD1 covers 10 bases. Germline trimming cut 6 bases from V and 5 bases from J; bases unmatched to any gene: 4. The CDR3 sequence is 15 residues long. Germline V gene sequence: CDR1 LNHDA, CDR2 SQIVND (reference sequence). The CDR3, as DNA: TGTGCCAGTAGCAAGGACAGGGGGAATAATTCACCCCTCCACTTT. Translating gives CASSKDRGNNSPLHF.

The table lists this clonotype with many counts. V is TRBV29-1 and J is TRBJ2-2; 9 bases are shared with TRBD1. Germline V gene sequence: CDR1 SQVTM, CDR2 ANQGSEA. V trimming: 7 bases; J trimming: 0 bases; junction bases outside the gene matches: 3. This CDR3 has 14 residues. The CDR3 DNA sequence: TGCAGCGCCGGACAGGGGACGAACACCGGGGAGCTGTTTTTT. Its translation is CSAGQGTNTGELFF.

This rearrangement joins TRBV7-8 to TRBJ2-1, with 10 nucleotides matching TRBD2. CDR1 SGHVS and CDR2 FQNEAQ come from the germline V gene. V lost 1 base to trimming and J lost 9 bases; unmatched junction nucleotides: 6. The length of the CDR3 is 15 residues. The CDR3 bases are TGTGCCAGCAGCTTAGGAATTAGCGGGAGGATTGAGCAGTTCTTC. Translating it yields CASSLGISGRIEQFF.

For this clonotype: The junction differs from germline at one of its ends, possibly a read error. The chain is built from TRBV20-1 and TRBJ2-5; D possibly corresponds to TRBD2 (6 bases). The CDR3 is 14 amino acids. Germline values: CDR1 DFQATT, CDR2 SNEGSKA (reference sequence). This chain's CDR3 is CSARRGFGQATQYF. The CDR3 nucleotides are TGCAGTGCCAGACGGGGGTTCGGGCAAGCGACCCAGTACTTC.

This clonotype showed up many times. J is TRBJ2-1 and V is TRBV9; TRBD2 aligns across 9 bases. In germline, CDR1 is SGDLS, CDR2 YYNGEE. CDR3 length: 15 amino acids. V lost 5 bases to trimming and J lost 1 base; unmatched junction nucleotides: 4. CDR3 sequence reads: CASRATSGSYNEQFF. The CDR3 DNA reads as TGTGCCAGCAGGGCCACTAGCGGGTCCTACAATGAGCAGTTCTTC.

For this clonotype: A much bigger clone sits one base away, suggesting this may be a read error. The V call is TRBV4-2, the J call TRBJ2-7; D gene unclear. The V end lost 1 base, the J end lost 5 bases, and 12 bases lay between the germline ends. Germline CDR1 LGHNA, CDR2 YNFKEQ. This CDR3 contains 14 residues. In DNA form, the CDR3 reads TGTGCCAGCAGCCAAGGTCAGACGTCCAACGAGCAGTACTTC. It codes for CASSQGQTSNEQYF.

This clonotype was detected a few times. This rearrangement joins TRBV6-1 to TRBJ2-7; TRBD1 is a possible D gene (6 bases). Germline values: CDR1 MNHNS, CDR2 SASEGT. Trimming cost V 5 bases and J 1 base, with 12 bases left between them. This CDR3 has 14 residues. The CDR3 DNA follows: TGTGCCAGCAGTCTTAACAGGGCATCCTACGAGCAGTACTTC. Amino acid sequence: CASSLNRASYEQYF.

Ten or more counts support this clonotype. The chain uses TRBV27 and TRBJ2-7, with D tentatively TRBD1 (6 bases). Per germline, CDR1 MNHEY and CDR2 SMNVEV (reference sequence). The V end lost 2 bases, the J end lost 5 bases, and 22 bases lay between the germline ends. The CDR3 has 17 residues. CDR3 protein: CASSLKHPTGRFDEQYF. The CDR3 DNA reads TGTGCCAGCAGTTTAAAACATCCCACAGGGAGATTCGACGAGCAGTACTTC.

Ten or more counts support this clonotype. V usage is TRBV10-3 and J usage is TRBJ1-2, with 9 bases identical to TRBD1. The junction had 6 bases not matched to a gene; V was cut back by 3 bases and J by 7 bases. CDR1 and CDR2 from the germline V gene are ENHRY and SYGVKD. The CDR3 spans 14 residues. The CDR3: CAISDAGTGSGYTF. The DNA for the CDR3 is TGTGCCATCAGTGACGCCGGGACAGGGAGTGGCTACACCTTC.